Sequencing of this T cell receptor beta chain was carried out in a study of T cell responses to AZD1222 COVID-19 vaccine. Study overall: Second doses that came at about 4 or about 12 weeks were put together. Study conclusions and caveats: Epitopes outside B.1.351 and B.1.1.7 mutated regions reportedly drew nearly half of spike TCRs. Donors were mostly white British, more females; clonal diversity possibly underestimated. An increase in Spike-specific TCR breadth and depth was observed after two AZD1222 doses.

Method: immunoSEQ multiplex PCR; TCRdb's copy keeps in-frame clones and lacks some. This table holds tens of thousands of clones, 90% to 95% found once. Germline V CDR1 and CDR2: SNHLY, FYNNEI. This CDR3 has 17 amino acids. The V end was cut by 6 bases, the J end by 0 bases, with 19 bases between. In regard to this clone: Its antigen is unknown.

The receptor was isolated from an adult in good health. The source material was peripheral blood, sampled on day 0 of AZD1222 vaccination. The chain joins TRBV2 to TRBJ2-3, with D perhaps given as TRBD1 or TRBD2 (6 bases each). CDR3 in DNA: TGTGCCAGCAGAGGCCGAGGGCAGGGGACTAGCACAGATACGCAGTATTTT. The encoded protein is CASRGRGQGTSTDTQYF.